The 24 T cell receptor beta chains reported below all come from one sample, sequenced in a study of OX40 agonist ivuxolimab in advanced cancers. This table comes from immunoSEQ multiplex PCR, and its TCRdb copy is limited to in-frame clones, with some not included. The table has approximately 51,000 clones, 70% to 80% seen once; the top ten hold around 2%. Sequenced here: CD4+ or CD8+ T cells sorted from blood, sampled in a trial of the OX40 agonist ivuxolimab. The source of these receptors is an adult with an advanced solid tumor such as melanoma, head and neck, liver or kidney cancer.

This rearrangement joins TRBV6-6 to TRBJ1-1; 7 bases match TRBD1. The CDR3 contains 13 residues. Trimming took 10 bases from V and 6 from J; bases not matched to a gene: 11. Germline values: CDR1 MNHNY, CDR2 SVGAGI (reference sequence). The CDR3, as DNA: TGTGCCACGTTACAGGGGTCATTCGCTGAAGCTTTCTTT. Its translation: CATLQGSFAEAFF.

The CDR3 DNA reads as TGCAGCGTTTTAGCGGGAGCGGGCTCCTACGAGCAGTACTTC. Residues: CSVLAGAGSYEQYF. This sequence joins TRBV29-1 and TRBJ2-7; the match to TRBD2 covers 9 bases. This CDR3 has 14 residues. Unmatched junction bases numbered 5, after V lost 5 bases and J lost 0 bases. Germline CDR1 is SQVTM and CDR2 is ANQGSEA.

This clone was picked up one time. This chain's CDR3 is CASSLRQGGLGQYF. In nucleotides, the CDR3 is TGTGCCAGCAGTTTACGCCAAGGGGGACTCGGCCAGTACTTC. The J gene is TRBJ2-7, the V gene TRBV6-1; D may correspond to TRBD1 or TRBD2 (6 bases each). Trimming took 5 bases from V and 10 from J, leaving 21 bases between them. The CDR3 is 14 amino acids. CDR1 is MNHNS and CDR2 is SASEGT in the germline V gene.

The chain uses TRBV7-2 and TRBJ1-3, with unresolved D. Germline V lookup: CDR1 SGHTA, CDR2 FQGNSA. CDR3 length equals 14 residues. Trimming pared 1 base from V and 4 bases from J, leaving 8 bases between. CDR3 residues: CASSLGLRGNTIYF. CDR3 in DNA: TGTGCCAGCAGCTTAGGATTGAGAGGAAACACCATATATTTT.

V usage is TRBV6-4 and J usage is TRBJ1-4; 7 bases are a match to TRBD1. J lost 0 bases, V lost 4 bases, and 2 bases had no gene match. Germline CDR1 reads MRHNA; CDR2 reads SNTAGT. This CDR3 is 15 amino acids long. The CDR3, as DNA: TGTGCCAGCAGTGCCGGGACAGCAACTAATGAAAAACTGTTTTTT. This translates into CASSAGTATNEKLFF.

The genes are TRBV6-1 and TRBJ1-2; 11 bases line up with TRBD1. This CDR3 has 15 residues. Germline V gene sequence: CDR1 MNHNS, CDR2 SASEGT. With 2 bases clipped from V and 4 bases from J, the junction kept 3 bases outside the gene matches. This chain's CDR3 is CASSEQDRGPYGYTF. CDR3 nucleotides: TGTGCCAGCAGTGAACAGGACAGGGGGCCCTATGGCTACACCTTC.

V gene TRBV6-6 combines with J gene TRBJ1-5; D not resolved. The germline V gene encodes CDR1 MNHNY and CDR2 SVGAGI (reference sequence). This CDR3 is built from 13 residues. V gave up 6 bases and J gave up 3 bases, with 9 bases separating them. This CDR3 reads CASSLSTNQPQHF. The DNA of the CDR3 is TGTGCCAGCAGCCTCAGCACCAATCAGCCCCAGCATTTT.

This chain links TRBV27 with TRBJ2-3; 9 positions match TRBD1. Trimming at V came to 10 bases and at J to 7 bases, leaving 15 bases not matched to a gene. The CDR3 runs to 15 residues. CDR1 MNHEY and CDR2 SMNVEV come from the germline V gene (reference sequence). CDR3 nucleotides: TGTGCCACCCTAGTTCGGACAGGGGAGGAATATACGCAGTATTTT. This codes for CATLVRTGEEYTQYF.

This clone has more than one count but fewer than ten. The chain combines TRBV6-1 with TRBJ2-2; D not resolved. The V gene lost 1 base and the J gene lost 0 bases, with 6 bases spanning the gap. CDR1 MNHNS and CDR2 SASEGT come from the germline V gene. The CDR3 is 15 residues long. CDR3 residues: CASSEDGSNTGELFF. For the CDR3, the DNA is TGTGCCAGCAGTGAAGACGGATCGAACACCGGGGAGCTGTTTTTT.

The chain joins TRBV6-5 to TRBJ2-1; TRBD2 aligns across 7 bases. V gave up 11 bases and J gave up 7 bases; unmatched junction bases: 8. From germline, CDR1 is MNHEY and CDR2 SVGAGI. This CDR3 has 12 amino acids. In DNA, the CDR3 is TGTGCCGCCCAAAGAGCGGGGAATGAGCAGTTCTTC. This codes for CAAQRAGNEQFF.

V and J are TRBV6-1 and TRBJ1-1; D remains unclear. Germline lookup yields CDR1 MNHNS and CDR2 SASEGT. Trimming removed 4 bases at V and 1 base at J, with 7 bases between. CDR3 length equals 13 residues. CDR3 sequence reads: CASSGTRNTEAFF. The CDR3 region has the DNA TGTGCCAGCAGTGGGACGCGGAACACTGAAGCTTTCTTT.

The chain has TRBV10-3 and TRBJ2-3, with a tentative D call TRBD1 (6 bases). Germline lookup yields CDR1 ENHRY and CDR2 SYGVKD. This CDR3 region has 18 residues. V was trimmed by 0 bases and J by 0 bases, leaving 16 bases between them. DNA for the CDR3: TGTGCCATCAGTGAGTCCCGATTGACAGGAGCTAGCACAGATACGCAGTATTTT. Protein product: CAISESRLTGASTDTQYF.

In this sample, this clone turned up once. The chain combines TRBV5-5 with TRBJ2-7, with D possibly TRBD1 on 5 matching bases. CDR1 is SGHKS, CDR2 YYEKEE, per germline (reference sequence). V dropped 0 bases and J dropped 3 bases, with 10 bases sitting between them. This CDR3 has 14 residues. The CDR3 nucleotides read TGTGCCAGCAGCTTGGTAACAGGAAACTACGAGCAGTACTTC. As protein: CASSLVTGNYEQYF.

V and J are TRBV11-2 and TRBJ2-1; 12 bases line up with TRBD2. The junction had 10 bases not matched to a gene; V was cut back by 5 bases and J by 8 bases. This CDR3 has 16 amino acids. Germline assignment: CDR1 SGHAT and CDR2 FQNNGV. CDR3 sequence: CASSGGLAGGSYEQFF. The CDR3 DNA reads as TGTGCCAGCAGCGGGGGACTAGCGGGCGGGAGCTATGAGCAGTTCTTC. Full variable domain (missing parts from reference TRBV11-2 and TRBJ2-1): EAGVAQSPRYKIIEKRQSVAFWCNPISGHATLYWYQQILGQGPKLLIQFQNNGVVDDSQLPKDRFSAERLKGVDSTLKIQPAKLEDSAVYLCASSGGLAGGSYEQFFGPGTRLTVL.

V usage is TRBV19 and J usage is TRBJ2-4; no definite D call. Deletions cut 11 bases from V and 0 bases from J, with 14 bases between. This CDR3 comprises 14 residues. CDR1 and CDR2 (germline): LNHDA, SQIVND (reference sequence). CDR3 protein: CAPYRTVAKNIQYF. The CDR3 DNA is TGTGCCCCGTACCGAACAGTAGCCAAAAACATTCAGTACTTC.

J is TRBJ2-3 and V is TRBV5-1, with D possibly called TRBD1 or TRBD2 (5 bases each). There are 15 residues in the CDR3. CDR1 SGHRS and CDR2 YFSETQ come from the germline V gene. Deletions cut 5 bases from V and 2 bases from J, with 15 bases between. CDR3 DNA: TGCGCCAGCAGGATAAGGGACGGACCCACAGATACGCAGTATTTT. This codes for CASRIRDGPTDTQYF.

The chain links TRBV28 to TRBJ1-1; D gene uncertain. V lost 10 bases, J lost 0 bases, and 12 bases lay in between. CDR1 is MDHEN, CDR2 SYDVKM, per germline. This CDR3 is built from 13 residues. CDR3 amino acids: CATQPFLNTEAFF. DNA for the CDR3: TGTGCCACCCAGCCCTTCCTGAACACTGAAGCTTTCTTT.

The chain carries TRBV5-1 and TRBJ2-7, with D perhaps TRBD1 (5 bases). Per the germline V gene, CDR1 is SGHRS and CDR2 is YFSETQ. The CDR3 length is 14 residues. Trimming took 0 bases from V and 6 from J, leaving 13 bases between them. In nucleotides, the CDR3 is TGCGCCAGCAGCTTGGACCAGGGTGTTCGCGAGCAGTACTTC. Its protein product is CASSLDQGVREQYF. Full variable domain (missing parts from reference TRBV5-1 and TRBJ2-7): KAGVTQTPRYLIKTRGQQVTLSCSPISGHRSVSWYQQTPGQGLQFLFEYFSETQRNKGNFPGRFSGRQFSNSRSEMNVSTLELGDSALYLCASSLDQGVREQYFGPGTRLTVT.

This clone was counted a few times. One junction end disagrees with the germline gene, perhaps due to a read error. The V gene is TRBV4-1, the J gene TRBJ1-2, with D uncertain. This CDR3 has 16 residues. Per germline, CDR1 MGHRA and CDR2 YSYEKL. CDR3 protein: CASSQDVQATNYGYTF. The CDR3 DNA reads TGTGCCAGCAGCCAAGATGTCCAGGCTACTAACTATGGCTACACCTTC.

The CDR3 nucleotides are TGTGCCAGCAGCTTGGGAGGGCGGGACACTGAAGCTTTCTTT. The encoded protein is CASSLGGRDTEAFF. This sequence joins TRBV5-4 and TRBJ1-1; the D is unclear. This CDR3 contains 14 residues. V lost 0 bases, J lost 3 bases, and 9 bases lay in between. The germline gives CDR1 SGHNT, CDR2 YYREEE (reference sequence).

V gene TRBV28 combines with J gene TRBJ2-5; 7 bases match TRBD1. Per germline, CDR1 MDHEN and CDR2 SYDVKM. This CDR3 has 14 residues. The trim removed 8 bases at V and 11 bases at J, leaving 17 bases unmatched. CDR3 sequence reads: CASGPPGTAFRQYF. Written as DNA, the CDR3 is TGTGCCAGCGGACCTCCCGGGACAGCCTTCCGGCAGTACTTC.

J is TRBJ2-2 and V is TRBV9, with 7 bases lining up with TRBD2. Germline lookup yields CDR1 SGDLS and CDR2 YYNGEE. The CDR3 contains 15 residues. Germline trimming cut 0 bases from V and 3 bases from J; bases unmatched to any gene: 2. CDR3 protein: CASSVGTSHTGELFF. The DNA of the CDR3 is TGTGCCAGCAGCGTAGGGACTAGTCACACCGGGGAGCTGTTTTTT.

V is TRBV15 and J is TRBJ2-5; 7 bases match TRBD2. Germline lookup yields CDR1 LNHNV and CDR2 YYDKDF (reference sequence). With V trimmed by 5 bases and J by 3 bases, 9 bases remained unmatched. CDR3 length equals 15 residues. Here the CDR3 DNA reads TGTGCCACCAGCCTCCCTGGCGGGAGAAAAGAGACCCAGTACTTC. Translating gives CATSLPGGRKETQYF.

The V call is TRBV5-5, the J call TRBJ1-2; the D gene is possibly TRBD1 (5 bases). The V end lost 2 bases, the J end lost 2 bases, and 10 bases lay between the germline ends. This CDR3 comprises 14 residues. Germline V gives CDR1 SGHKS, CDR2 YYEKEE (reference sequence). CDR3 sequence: CASSLSAGNYGYTF. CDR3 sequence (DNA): TGTGCCAGCAGCTTATCCGCAGGGAACTATGGCTACACCTTC.